This T cell receptor (beta chain) was profiled in a study of shared clonotypes between healthy human individuals. V gave up 5 bases and J gave up 6 bases, with 20 bases separating them. Germline values: CDR1 SGHVS, CDR2 FNYEAQ. The CDR3 contains 15 residues. Profiling relied on immunoSEQ multiplex PCR, and the TCRdb table lists in-frame clones only, not all of them. The sample has 1,100,000 or so clones, around 78% seen once. The receptor comes from a man aged 18 to 30 in good health. Some clones in this sample may be carry-over from other donors' samples. V gene TRBV7-6 combines with J gene TRBJ2-7; D might be TRBD1 or TRBD2, each matching 6 bases. The material sequenced was memory CD4+ T cells from PBMCs. As for subset: CD45RA-negative fraction. The CDR3 reads CASSAGGRGLSEQYF. In DNA form, the CDR3 reads TGTGCCAGCAGCGCCGGGGGAAGGGGGTTGAGCGAGCAGTACTTC.